This T cell receptor (beta chain) derives from a study of blood T cell repertoires in COVID-19. This clone occurred once. The CDR3 extends over 16 amino acids. Trimming stripped 0 bases from V and 2 bases from J, with 13 bases between. CDR1 is LGHNA and CDR2 is YSLEER in the germline V gene. Libraries were prepared by immunoSEQ multiplex PCR; TCRdb keeps only in-frame clonotypes and omits some of them. This table has hundreds of thousands of clones, 85% appearing once. This TCR came from a man in his forties or fifties with COVID-19, enrolled during active disease. The sequenced sample consisted of peripheral blood. This chain uses TRBV4-3 with TRBJ1-2; the D is unclear. This chain's CDR3 is CASSQDWPGTNYGYTF. The CDR3 DNA follows: TGCGCCAGCAGCCAAGATTGGCCAGGAACGAACTATGGCTACACCTTC.